The clone carrying this T cell receptor beta chain was picked up a small number of times. Some clones are missing from TCRdb's copy, which holds only in-frame ones; the method was immunoSEQ multiplex PCR. The profile shows 350,000 to 400,000 clones, approximately 93% of them singletons. The data were taken from a study of blood T cell repertoires in COVID-19. In germline, CDR1 is SGHAT, CDR2 FQNNGV. The trim removed 7 bases at V and 7 bases at J, leaving 12 bases unmatched. The CDR3 has 15 residues. Sequencing was carried out using PBMCs or T cells enriched from blood (not recorded which). The V call is TRBV11-2, the J call TRBJ2-1, with 8 nucleotides matching TRBD2. This clonotype originated in a woman between 40 and 50 years old who had been exposed to COVID-19. CDR3 region: CASKSQGLVGNEQFF. In nucleotides, the CDR3 is TGTGCCAGCAAGAGCCAGGGACTAGTGGGAAATGAGCAGTTCTTC.